A single sample is the source of the 24 T cell receptor beta chains below, sequenced in a study of human T cells and chemical hapten exposure. The time point: patch test 2, 6 weeks after DPC sensitization. Indicated treatment: therapeutic diphenylcyclopropenone sensitization with weekly scalp DPC. RNA extraction used unfractionated whole blood as the source of total RNA. TCRdb ran MiXCR on the RACE reads and lists one entry per CDR3 protein. The data hold 35,000 to 45,000 distinct CDR3 sequences, with 9.6% observed a single time. The material sequenced was whole blood, taken in connection with sensitization to the hapten diphenylcyclopropenone (DPC). The receptors come from a woman under 40 with alopecia areata. Some clones in this sample may be carry-over from other donors' samples.

This clonotype occurred a few times. The chain uses TRBV9 and TRBJ2-2; D gene ambiguous. The V and J ends lost 0 bases and 6 bases respectively, with 12 bases between them. This CDR3 is built from 15 residues. CDR1 and CDR2 (germline): SGDLS, YYNGEE. CDR3 sequence (DNA): TGTGCCAGCAGCGTAGTATCGGATGTGTCCGGGGAGCTGTTTTTT. Its protein product is CASSVVSDVSGELFF.

This clonotype was seen repeatedly, ten times or more. The chain is built from TRBV12-3 or TRBV12-4 and TRBJ2-4, with no clear D. With 5 bases removed from V and 8 bases from J, the gap between germline ends came to 13 bases. This CDR3 spans 13 amino acids. This chain's CDR3 is CASSPTGTDIQYF. CDR3 sequence (DNA): TGTGCCAGCAGTCCCACTGGTACCGACATTCAGTACTTC.

The V gene is TRBV5-8, the J gene TRBJ1-2; no clear D. V lost 0 bases, J lost 2 bases, and 17 bases lay in between. There are 17 residues in the CDR3. Germline V gene data show CDR1 as SGHTS and CDR2 as YDEGEE. The CDR3 protein is CASSLVGRSRGNYGYTF. CDR3 bases: TGTGCCAGCAGCTTGGTTGGCAGGAGTCGAGGAAACTATGGCTACACCTTC.

The gene calls are TRBV7-2 and TRBJ2-7; 8 nucleotides agree with TRBD1. This CDR3 is 15 amino acids long. Germline-derived CDR1 and CDR2 are SGHTA and FQGNSA. V was clipped by 2 bases and J by 7 bases; unmatched bases: 10. The CDR3 is CASSLFGQGIGEQYF. CDR3 nucleotide sequence: TGTGCCAGCAGCTTATTCGGACAGGGAATTGGGGAGCAGTACTTC.

The sample holds a few counts of this clonotype. The chain combines TRBV7-8 with TRBJ1-5, with D possibly being TRBD1 (5 bases). Trimming took 2 bases from V and 7 from J, leaving 9 bases between them. The CDR3 length is 13 residues. The V gene's germline CDR1 is SGHVS and CDR2 FQNEAQ. The CDR3, as DNA: TGTGCCAGCAGCTTAAGGGGTCAGCAGCCCCAGCATTTT. Translated, it gives CASSLRGQQPQHF. Full variable domain (rest looked up from reference TRBV7-8 and TRBJ1-5): GAGVSQSPRYKVAKRGQDVALRCDPISGHVSLFWYQQALGQGPEFLTYFQNEAQLDKSGLPSDRFFAERPEGSVSTLKIQRTQQEDSAVYLCASSLRGQQPQHFGDGTRLSIL.

V gene TRBV6-2 or TRBV6-3 combines with J gene TRBJ2-1; 7 nucleotides agree with TRBD2. The germline CDR1 and CDR2 sequences are MNHEY and SVGEGT. The CDR3 extends over 17 amino acids. The V gene end was trimmed by 1 base and the J gene end by 8 bases; junction bases not matched to a gene: 14. CDR3 loop: CASSYWGTGGGQHEQFF. The DNA of the CDR3 is TGTGCCAGCAGTTACTGGGGGACTGGCGGGGGTCAGCATGAGCAGTTCTTC.

This clonotype is labeled large. The J gene is TRBJ2-1, the V gene TRBV13, with 8 nucleotides matching TRBD1. The CDR3 is made up of 15 amino acids. The trim removed 6 bases at V and 6 bases at J, leaving 10 bases unmatched. Germline lookup yields CDR1 PRHDT and CDR2 FYEKMQ (reference sequence). The CDR3 DNA follows: TGTGCCAGCAGGGAGGACAGGGACTCACTCAATGAGCAGTTCTTC. It codes for CASREDRDSLNEQFF.

In its sample, this clonotype ranks as medium-sized. This chain uses TRBV5-1 with TRBJ1-5; D unresolved. Trimming took 4 bases from V and 9 from J, leaving 17 bases between them. Germline lookup yields CDR1 SGHRS and CDR2 YFSETQ. The CDR3 covers 14 residues. This CDR3 reads CASSQEPGLGPQHF. For the CDR3, the DNA is TGCGCCAGCAGCCAAGAGCCGGGTTTGGGGCCCCAGCATTTT.

V is TRBV5-1 and J is TRBJ1-2; weak D call: TRBD1 (5 bases). The germline CDR1 and CDR2 sequences are SGHRS and YFSETQ. The CDR3 length is 14 residues. Trimming left V 0 bases short and J 8 bases short, with 14 bases between. CDR3 amino acids: CASSLERRGGGYTF. The CDR3, as DNA: TGCGCCAGCAGCTTGGAGCGGCGGGGCGGCGGCTACACCTTC.

Details on this clonotype: Likely a read error: the CDR3 ends without its conserved phenylalanine or tryptophan. V and J are TRBV11-3 and TRBJ2-2, with 10 bases aligning to TRBD1. Germline trimming cut 4 bases from V and 4 bases from J; bases unmatched to any gene: 3. Germline lookup yields CDR1 SGHNT and CDR2 YENEEA. This CDR3 is 15 amino acids long. CDR3 loop: CASSSRDRGTGELFI. CDR3 nucleotides: TGTGCCAGCAGCTCCCGGGACAGGGGCACCGGGGAGCTGTTTATT.

The J gene is TRBJ2-3, the V gene TRBV6-5; 7 bases map to TRBD2. The CDR3 extends over 14 amino acids. Germline V gene sequence: CDR1 MNHEY, CDR2 SVGAGI. With 6 bases clipped from V and 5 bases from J, the junction kept 8 bases outside the gene matches. The CDR3 DNA sequence: TGTGCCAGCAGAAGAAGCGGGGCGGTAGATACGCAGTATTTT. This encodes CASRRSGAVDTQYF.

This clonotype was seen a few times. V gene TRBV5-6 combines with J gene TRBJ2-1; D could derive from TRBD1 or TRBD2 (5 bases each). Germline CDR1 SGHDT, CDR2 YYEEEE. The CDR3 covers 14 residues. With 2 bases removed from V and 2 bases from J, the gap between germline ends came to 8 bases. The CDR3: CASSFRDAYNEQFF. The CDR3 bases are TGTGCCAGCAGCTTCCGGGACGCCTACAATGAGCAGTTCTTC.

This clonotype turned up a few times. The chain links TRBV15 to TRBJ1-2, with D perhaps TRBD1 (6 bases). V gave up 0 bases and J gave up 1 base, with 18 bases separating them. Germline V CDR1 and CDR2: LNHNV, YYDKDF (reference sequence). The CDR3 spans 18 residues. The CDR3 DNA reads TGTGCCACCAGCAGAGAGGGGGGCCTTGGGTCTCTTAACTATGGCTACACCTTC. It codes for CATSREGGLGSLNYGYTF.

This clonotype came up many times. The V and J genes are TRBV6-1 and TRBJ1-1; D remains ambiguous. Germline-derived CDR1 and CDR2 are MNHNS and SASEGT. This CDR3 contains 14 residues. V lost 6 bases, J lost 0 bases, and 11 bases lay in between. CDR3 region: CASRLHTLNTEAFF. The CDR3 DNA sequence: TGTGCCAGCAGACTACATACCCTGAACACTGAAGCTTTCTTT.

The sample holds many counts of this clonotype. V gene TRBV19 combines with J gene TRBJ2-2; no reliable D call. The CDR3 extends over 13 amino acids. Trimming cost V 4 bases and J 2 bases, with 5 bases left between them. Germline lookup yields CDR1 LNHDA and CDR2 SQIVND (reference sequence). This chain's CDR3 is CASSNRNTGELFF. CDR3 coding DNA: TGTGCCAGTAGTAATCGAAACACCGGGGAGCTGTTTTTT.

This clonotype was counted only a few times. The chain has TRBV28 and TRBJ1-6; tentatively, D is TRBD1 (6 bases). Trimming left V 7 bases short and J 7 bases short, with 14 bases between. This CDR3 is 14 amino acids long. The germline V gene encodes CDR1 MDHEN and CDR2 SYDVKM. CDR3 protein: CASITEGGNSPLHF. The CDR3 DNA is TGTGCCAGCATAACCGAGGGGGGGAATTCACCCCTCCACTTT.

The chain has TRBV6-1 and TRBJ1-6, with D unresolved. The germline V gene encodes CDR1 MNHNS and CDR2 SASEGT. The CDR3 totals 13 residues. Trimming left V 10 bases short and J 7 bases short, with 14 bases between. The CDR3 protein is CAIGNPVNSPLHF. CDR3 DNA sequence: TGTGCCATTGGGAACCCCGTAAATTCACCCCTCCACTTT.

This chain joins TRBV4-3 and TRBJ2-1; 13 nucleotides match TRBD2. The CDR3 sequence is 16 residues long. The germline CDR1 and CDR2 sequences are LGHNA and YSLEER. Unmatched junction bases numbered 8, after V lost 4 bases and J lost 8 bases. CDR3 nucleotides: TGCGCCAGCAGCCGCCTACTAGCGGGGGGGCATTATGAGCAGTTCTTC. Translation gives CASSRLLAGGHYEQFF.

This clonotype was detected only a few times. The chain joins TRBV12-3 or TRBV12-4 to TRBJ2-3, with 8 bases that match TRBD1. The trim removed 4 bases at V and 3 bases at J, leaving 6 bases unmatched. The CDR3 covers 15 residues. The CDR3 DNA reads as TGTGCCAGCAGTTCGCTCAGGGGGCTGACAGATACGCAGTATTTT. Its translation is CASSSLRGLTDTQYF.

The chain uses TRBV6-4 and TRBJ2-7, with a tentative D call TRBD1 (5 bases). The germline V gene has CDR1 MRHNA and CDR2 SNTAGT. V was clipped by 0 bases and J by 3 bases, with 12 bases between them. The CDR3 is 15 residues long. Here the CDR3 DNA reads TGTGCCAGCAGTGACTCGGGCAGGGCGAACTACGAGCAGTACTTC. Protein: CASSDSGRANYEQYF.

The chain is built from TRBV12-3 or TRBV12-4 and TRBJ2-1, with 12 positions matching TRBD1. The CDR3 contains 16 residues. Germline trimming cut 5 bases from V and 8 bases from J; bases unmatched to any gene: 10. The chain's CDR3 is CASSPSGDRGLHEQFF. CDR3 coding DNA: TGTGCCAGCAGTCCCTCCGGGGACAGGGGGCTACATGAGCAGTTCTTC.

This clonotype was picked up a small number of times. The V and J genes are TRBV5-1 and TRBJ2-1, with unresolved D. V gave up 0 bases and J gave up 7 bases, with 17 bases separating them. CDR1 SGHRS and CDR2 YFSETQ come from the germline V gene. The CDR3 sequence is 16 residues long. The CDR3 coding sequence is TGCGCCAGCAGCTTGGTCCCCACATCAAAAGGGAATGAGCAGTTCTTC. It codes for CASSLVPTSKGNEQFF. The full variable domain, completed using reference TRBV5-1 and TRBJ2-1, is KAGVTQTPRYLIKTRGQQVTLSCSPISGHRSVSWYQQTPGQGLQFLFEYFSETQRNKGNFPGRFSGRQFSNSRSEMNVSTLELGDSALYLCASSLVPTSKGNEQFFGPGTRLTVL.

The chain joins TRBV4-2 to TRBJ1-2, with 8 bases that match TRBD1. The CDR3 is made up of 15 amino acids. Trimming at V came to 1 base and at J to 3 bases, leaving 4 bases not matched to a gene. CDR1 is LGHNA and CDR2 is YNFKEQ in the germline V gene. CDR3 in amino acids: CASSQVTGGDYGYTF. In nucleotides, the CDR3 is TGTGCCAGCAGCCAAGTAACAGGGGGTGACTATGGCTACACCTTC.

This clonotype came up a few times. The chain links TRBV11-2 to TRBJ2-5, with a possible D match to TRBD2 (5 bases). The germline V gene encodes CDR1 SGHAT and CDR2 FQNNGV. V lost 5 bases and J 2 bases, leaving 12 bases between the germline ends. This CDR3 comprises 14 residues. CDR3 region: CASSGPTGQETQYF. CDR3 DNA sequence: TGTGCCAGCAGCGGACCGACGGGGCAAGAGACCCAGTACTTC.